The entry below describes one T cell receptor beta chain. V was cut by 3 bases and J by 2 bases, with 9 bases left in between. The CDR3 is made up of 14 amino acids. The V gene's germline CDR1 is LNHDA and CDR2 SQIVND (reference sequence). The source of the sample is a study of blood T cell repertoires in COVID-19. About the research overall: Acute-phase and convalescent COVID-19 samples originated in the United States, Italy and Spain. Sources were T cells, B-cell-depleted T cells, or PBMCs; the material itself was cDNA or gDNA.

Source study methods: Nucleated cell counts were estimated from reference gene primer amplification. TCRdb keeps only in-frame clones here, not all; method: immunoSEQ multiplex PCR. V, J and clone size are those of that table, while D and trimming were read from the DNA. The sample lists about 100,000 clones, approximately 84% occurring once. Material: peripheral blood. The TCR originated in a man aged 55-75 years with acute or convalescent COVID-19. This chain uses TRBV19 with TRBJ2-3, with D tentatively TRBD1 (5 bases). The DNA of the CDR3 is TGTGCCAGTAGTATCGCAGGGAACACAGATACGCAGTATTTT. Residues: CASSIAGNTDTQYF.